A selection of T cell receptor beta chains follows, all from one sample in a study of shared clonotypes between healthy human individuals. Data came from immunoSEQ multiplex PCR; TCRdb stores just in-frame clones and leaves some out. The profile covers about 1 million clones, with approximately 68% appearing a single time and approximately 1.5% taken by the ten largest. Specimen: memory CD4+ T cells sorted from blood. All receptors derive from a young man in good health. Each CDR3 is given with its conserved first and last residue. D genes are given only for firm matches. Not all rows give a size; the values are once, few, many and, for expanded clones, a class.

TRBV19	few	TRBJ2-6	TRBD1	CASSSGTGRSGANVLTF	TGTGCCAGTAGTTCCGGGACAGGACGCTCTGGGGCCAACGTCCTGACTTTC
TRBV18	few	TRBJ1-1	TRBD1	CASSPRQGSEAFF	TGTGCCAGCTCACCGCGACAGGGCTCTGAAGCTTTCTTT
TRBV4-1	NA	TRBJ2-5	NA	CASSQEIDLKTQYF	TGCGCCAGCAGCCAAGAAATAGACCTTAAGACCCAGTACTTC
TRBV9	NA	TRBJ1-3	NA	CASSGQGRAGNTIYF	TGTGCCAGCAGCGGACAAGGGAGAGCTGGAAACACCATATATTTT
TRBV5-1	NA	TRBJ2-2	TRBD1	CASRGQGSGELFF	TGCGCCAGCAGGGGACAGGGCTCCGGGGAGCTGTTTTTT
TRBV5-1	NA	TRBJ2-2	TRBD2	CASLLPEGREGGTGELFF	TGCGCCAGCCTCCTCCCGGAGGGGCGGGAGGGCGGTACCGGGGAGCTGTTTTTT
TRBV6-6	NA	TRBJ1-1	NA	CASSDGGGRTFF	TGTGCCAGCAGTGACGGGGGCGGGAGAACTTTCTTT
TRBV4-3	once	TRBJ1-2	NA	CASSQDGGPGGYTF	TGCGCCAGCAGCCAAGATGGGGGGCCAGGTGGCTACACCTTC
TRBV7-9	few	TRBJ2-7	NA	CASSYRLTYEQYF	TGTGCCAGCAGCTATCGGCTAACCTACGAGCAGTACTTC
TRBV19	NA	TRBJ2-2	NA	CANRLSGVNTGELFF	TGTGCCAACCGGCTCAGCGGAGTAAACACCGGGGAGCTGTTTTTT
TRBV7-9	NA	TRBJ2-5	TRBD2	CASSFRTGLAGVLEETQYF	TGTGCCAGCAGCTTCCGCACGGGACTAGCGGGAGTATTGGAAGAGACCCAGTACTTC
TRBV28	NA	TRBJ1-4	NA	CASSLLSPRGSREKLFF	TGTGCCAGCAGTTTACTCTCGCCAAGGGGATCGAGGGAAAAACTGTTTTTT
TRBV5-1	NA	TRBJ2-7	NA	CASSFGGASYEQYF	TGCGCCAGCAGCTTCGGGGGAGCCTCCTACGAGCAGTACTTC
TRBV11-2	NA	TRBJ1-3	NA	CASSPGDFSGNTIYF	TGTGCCAGCAGCCCAGGGGACTTCTCTGGAAACACCATATATTTT
TRBV5-1	NA	TRBJ2-1	NA	CASSLRWNEQFF	TGCGCCAGCAGCTTGCGGTGGAATGAGCAGTTCTTC
TRBV9	NA	TRBJ2-3	NA	CASSASTDTQYF	TGTGCCAGCAGCGCCTCCACAGATACGCAGTATTTT
TRBV19	few	TRBJ1-2	TRBD1	CASQTGGGGGYTF	TGTGCCAGTCAAACAGGGGGCGGAGGAGGCTACACCTTC
TRBV7-3	NA	TRBJ2-3	NA	CASSRDPSSDTQYF	TGTGCCAGCTCCAGGGACCCTAGCTCAGATACGCAGTATTTT
TRBV6-5	NA	TRBJ1-2	NA	CASSQGYGYTF	TGTGCCAGCAGTCAGGGCTATGGCTACACCTTC
TRBV9	NA	TRBJ2-6	TRBD1	CASSDPSAGGYGANVLTF	TGTGCCAGCAGCGATCCGTCGGCAGGGGGTTATGGGGCCAACGTCCTGACTTTC
TRBV4-1	few	TRBJ1-5	TRBD1	CASSQGQGRGQPQHF	TGCGCCAGCAGCCAAGGACAGGGAAGAGGTCAGCCCCAGCATTTT
TRBV30	NA	TRBJ1-2	NA	CAWSQRVHYGYTF	TGTGCCTGGAGCCAGAGGGTGCACTATGGCTACACCTTC
TRBV19	NA	TRBJ1-5	NA	CASSGPTGSLRDNQPQHF	TGTGCCAGTAGTGGACCGACCGGGAGTCTTAGGGACAATCAGCCCCAGCATTTT
TRBV6-1	once	TRBJ1-5	NA	CASSEPWRSDQPQHF	TGTGCCAGCAGTGAACCATGGCGGAGTGATCAGCCCCAGCATTTT
TRBV6-5	NA	TRBJ1-2	TRBD1	CASRKSGGAYGYTF	TGTGCCAGCAGGAAGTCAGGGGGCGCCTATGGCTACACCTTC
TRBV7-8	NA	TRBJ1-1	NA	CASSLVGGLNKAFF	TGTGCCAGCAGCTTAGTTGGGGGCCTGAATAAAGCTTTCTTT
TRBV7-8	NA	TRBJ2-7	NA	CASGGRWGNEQYF	TGTGCCAGCGGGGGACGGTGGGGGAACGAGCAGTACTTC
TRBV28	NA	TRBJ2-5	TRBD1	CASSSVRGSVETQYF	TGTGCCAGCAGTTCAGTCAGGGGGTCCGTAGAGACCCAGTACTTC
TRBV6-6	NA	TRBJ1-4	NA	CASRTMNEKLFF	TGTGCCAGCAGGACTATGAATGAAAAACTGTTTTTT
TRBV7-2	NA	TRBJ2-7	NA	CASSGVLFYEQYF	TGTGCCAGCAGCGGGGTCCTATTCTACGAGCAGTACTTC
TRBV12-5	few	TRBJ1-1	NA	CASALSGSNTEAFF	TGTGCTAGTGCCTTATCAGGGTCGAACACTGAAGCTTTCTTT
TRBV30	few	TRBJ1-1	NA	CAWSRGSNTEAFF	TGTGCCTGGAGTCGGGGATCCAACACTGAAGCTTTCTTT
TRBV14	few	TRBJ2-4	NA	CASSQGLIAKNIQYF	TGTGCCAGCAGCCAAGGTTTGATAGCCAAAAACATTCAGTACTTC
TRBV7-6	few	TRBJ2-5	TRBD2	CASRSGLAGGQETQYF	TGTGCCAGCAGATCTGGACTAGCGGGGGGCCAAGAGACCCAGTACTTC
TRBV7-6	NA	TRBJ2-3	TRBD2	CASSPRLAGSTDTQYF	TGTGCCAGCAGCCCCCGCCTAGCGGGGAGCACAGATACGCAGTATTTT
TRBV5-1	once	TRBJ2-7	NA	CASSLGTFSSYEQYF	TGCGCCAGCAGCCTGGGGACATTCAGCTCCTACGAGCAGTACTTC
TRBV20-1	NA	TRBJ1-1	NA	CSGTPGTEAFF	TGCAGTGGGACCCCAGGGACTGAAGCTTTCTTT
TRBV4-1	few	TRBJ2-2	NA	CASSFRDLTGELFF	TGCGCCAGCAGCTTCCGGGACCTCACCGGGGAGCTGTTTTTT
TRBV6-1	few	TRBJ1-6	TRBD1	CASSETGKNSPLHF	TGTGCCAGCAGTGAGACAGGGAAGAATTCACCCCTCCACTTT
TRBV5-6	NA	TRBJ2-5	NA	CASSLESDYQETQYF	TGTGCCAGCAGCTTAGAATCGGACTACCAAGAGACCCAGTACTTC
TRBV4-1	NA	TRBJ2-1	TRBD1	CATTSSTGAYNEQFF	TGCGCCACCACTTCTAGTACAGGGGCGTACAATGAGCAGTTCTTC
TRBV28	NA	TRBJ2-1	NA	CASNQGPLYEQFF	TGTGCCAGCAACCAGGGCCCTTTGTATGAGCAGTTCTTC
TRBV11-2	once	TRBJ1-1	NA	CASSLVAAGTTEAFF	TGTGCCAGCAGCTTAGTGGCGGCGGGGACCACTGAAGCTTTCTTT
TRBV6-5	NA	TRBJ2-5	TRBD1	CASKSDRGETQYF	TGTGCCAGCAAGAGCGACAGGGGAGAGACCCAGTACTTC
TRBV4-1	NA	TRBJ2-5	TRBD2	CASSQVSSGGRVQETQYF	TGCGCCAGCAGCCAAGTGTCTAGCGGGGGCCGCGTACAAGAGACCCAGTACTTC
TRBV7-8	NA	TRBJ1-1	TRBD1	CASTAGTVSNGVTEAFF	TGTGCCAGCACTGCCGGGACAGTCTCAAACGGGGTCACTGAAGCTTTCTTT
TRBV19	NA	TRBJ2-1	TRBD2	CASSPASGVNEQFF	TGTGCCAGTAGCCCGGCTAGCGGGGTGAATGAGCAGTTCTTC